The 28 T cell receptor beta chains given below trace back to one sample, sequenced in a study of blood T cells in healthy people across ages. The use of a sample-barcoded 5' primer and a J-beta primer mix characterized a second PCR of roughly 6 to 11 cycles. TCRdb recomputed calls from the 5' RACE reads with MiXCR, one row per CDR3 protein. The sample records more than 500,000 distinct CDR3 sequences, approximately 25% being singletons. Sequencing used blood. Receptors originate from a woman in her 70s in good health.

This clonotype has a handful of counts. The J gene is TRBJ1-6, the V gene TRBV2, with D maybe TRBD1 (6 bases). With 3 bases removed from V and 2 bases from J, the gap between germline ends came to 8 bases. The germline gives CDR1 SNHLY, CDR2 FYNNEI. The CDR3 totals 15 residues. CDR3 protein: CASSEGGPYNSPLHF. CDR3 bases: TGTGCCAGCAGTGAGGGGGGCCCCTATAATTCACCCCTCCACTTT. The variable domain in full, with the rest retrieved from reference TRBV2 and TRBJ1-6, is EPEVTQTPSHQVTQMGQEVILRCVPISNHLYFYWYRQILGQKVEFLVSFYNNEISEKSEIFDDQFSVERPDGSNFTLKIRSTKLEDSAMYFCASSEGGPYNSPLHFGNGTRLTVT.

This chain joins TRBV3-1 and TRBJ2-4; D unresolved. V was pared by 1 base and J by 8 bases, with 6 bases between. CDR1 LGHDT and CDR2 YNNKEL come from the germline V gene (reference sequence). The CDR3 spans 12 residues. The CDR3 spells CASSQVADIQYF. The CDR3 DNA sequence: TGTGCCAGCAGCCAAGTCGCGGACATTCAGTACTTC.

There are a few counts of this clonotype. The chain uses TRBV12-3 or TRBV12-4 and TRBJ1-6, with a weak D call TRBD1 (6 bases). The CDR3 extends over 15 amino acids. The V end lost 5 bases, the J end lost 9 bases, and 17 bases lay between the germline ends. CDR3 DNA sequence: TGTGCCAGCAGTATAAACCACCAAGGGGGTTCACCCCTCCACTTT. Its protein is CASSINHQGGSPLHF.

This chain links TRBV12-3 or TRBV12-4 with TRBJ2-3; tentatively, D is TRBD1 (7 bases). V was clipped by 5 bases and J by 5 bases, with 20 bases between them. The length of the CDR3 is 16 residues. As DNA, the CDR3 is TGTGCCAGCAGTCCCGAGAGGAGGGGGCAGGGAGATACGCAGTATTTT. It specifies CASSPERRGQGDTQYF.

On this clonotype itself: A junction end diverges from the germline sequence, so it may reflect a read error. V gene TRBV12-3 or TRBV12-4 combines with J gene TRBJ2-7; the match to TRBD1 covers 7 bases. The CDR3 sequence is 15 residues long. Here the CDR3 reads CASSPRQGRGYKQYF. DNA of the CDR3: TGTGCCAGCAGCCCGAGACAGGGTAGGGGCTACAAGCAGTACTTC.

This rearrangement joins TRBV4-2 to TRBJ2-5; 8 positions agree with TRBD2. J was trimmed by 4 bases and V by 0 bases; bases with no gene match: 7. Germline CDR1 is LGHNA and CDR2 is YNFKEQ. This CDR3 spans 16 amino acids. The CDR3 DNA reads TGTGCCAGCAGCCAAGATCCACGGGGGGGGTCAGAGACCCAGTACTTC. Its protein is CASSQDPRGGSETQYF.

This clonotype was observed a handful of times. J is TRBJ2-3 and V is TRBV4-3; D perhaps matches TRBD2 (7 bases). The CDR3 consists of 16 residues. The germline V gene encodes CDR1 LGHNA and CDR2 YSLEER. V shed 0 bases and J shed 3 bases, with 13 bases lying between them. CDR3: CASSQDGGGKTDTQYF. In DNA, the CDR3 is TGCGCCAGCAGCCAAGATGGGGGGGGCAAAACAGATACGCAGTATTTT.

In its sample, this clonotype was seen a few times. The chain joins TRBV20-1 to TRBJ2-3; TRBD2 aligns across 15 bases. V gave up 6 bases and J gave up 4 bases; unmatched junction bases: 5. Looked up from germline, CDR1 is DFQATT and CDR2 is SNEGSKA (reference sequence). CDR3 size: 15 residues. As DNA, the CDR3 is TGCAGTGCCGATGGACTAGCGGGGGGGTCAGATACGCAGTATTTT. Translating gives CSADGLAGGSDTQYF.

The CDR3 DNA reads TGTGCCTGGAGTAGGGGAGGGGGAGGCTCCTACAATGAGCAGTTCTTC. Residues: CAWSRGGGGSYNEQFF. J is TRBJ2-5 and V is TRBV30; TRBD2 is a possible D gene (7 bases). The J call may be in error: the DNA end matches TRBJ2-1 better. The CDR3 runs to 16 residues. The germline gives CDR1 GTSNPN, CDR2 SVGIG (reference sequence).

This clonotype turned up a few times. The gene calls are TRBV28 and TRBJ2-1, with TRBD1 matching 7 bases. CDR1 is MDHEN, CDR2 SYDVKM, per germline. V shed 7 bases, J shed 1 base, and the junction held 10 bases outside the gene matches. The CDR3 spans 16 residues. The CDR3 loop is CASTQVGGLSYNEQFF. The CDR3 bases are TGTGCCAGCACCCAAGTAGGGGGCCTTTCCTACAATGAGCAGTTCTTC.

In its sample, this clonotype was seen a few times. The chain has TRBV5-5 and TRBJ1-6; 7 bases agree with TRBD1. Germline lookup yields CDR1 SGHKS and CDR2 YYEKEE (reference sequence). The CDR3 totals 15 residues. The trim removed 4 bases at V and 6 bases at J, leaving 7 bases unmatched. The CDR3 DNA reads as TGTGCCAGCAGCGGGGTCCAGGGGGGTAATTCACCCCTCCACTTT. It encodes CASSGVQGGNSPLHF.

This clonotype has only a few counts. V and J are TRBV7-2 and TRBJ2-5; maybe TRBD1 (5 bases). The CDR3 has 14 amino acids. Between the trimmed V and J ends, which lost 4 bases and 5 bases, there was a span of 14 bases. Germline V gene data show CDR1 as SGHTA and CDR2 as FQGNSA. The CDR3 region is CASSSGPGWETQYF. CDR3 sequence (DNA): TGTGCCAGCAGCTCAGGCCCAGGGTGGGAGACCCAGTACTTC.

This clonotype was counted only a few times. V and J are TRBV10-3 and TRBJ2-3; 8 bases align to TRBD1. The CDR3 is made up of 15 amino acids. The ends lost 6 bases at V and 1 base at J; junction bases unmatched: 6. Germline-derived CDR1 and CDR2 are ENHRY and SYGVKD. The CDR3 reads CAIRPNRGGTDTQYF. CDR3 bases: TGTGCCATCAGACCCAACAGGGGGGGCACAGATACGCAGTATTTT.

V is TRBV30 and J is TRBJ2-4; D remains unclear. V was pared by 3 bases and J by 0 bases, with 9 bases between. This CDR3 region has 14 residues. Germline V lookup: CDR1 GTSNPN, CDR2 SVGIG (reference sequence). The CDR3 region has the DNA TGTGCCTGGAGCATTTTGGTAGCCAAAAACATTCAGTACTTC. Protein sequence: CAWSILVAKNIQYF.

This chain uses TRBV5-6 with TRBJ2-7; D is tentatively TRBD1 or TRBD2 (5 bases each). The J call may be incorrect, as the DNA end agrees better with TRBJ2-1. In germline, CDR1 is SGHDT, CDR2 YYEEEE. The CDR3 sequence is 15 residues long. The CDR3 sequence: CASSSEPGPYNEQFF. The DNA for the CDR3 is TGTGCCAGCAGCTCGGAACCGGGACCTTACAATGAGCAGTTCTTC.

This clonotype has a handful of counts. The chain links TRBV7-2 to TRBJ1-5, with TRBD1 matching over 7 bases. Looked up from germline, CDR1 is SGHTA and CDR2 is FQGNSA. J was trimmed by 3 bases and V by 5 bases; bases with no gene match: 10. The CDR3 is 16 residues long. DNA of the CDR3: TGTGCCAGCAGCATGGGTTGGACAGGTAACAATCAGCCCCAGCATTTT. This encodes CASSMGWTGNNQPQHF. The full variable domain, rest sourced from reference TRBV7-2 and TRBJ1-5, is GAGVSQSPSNKVTEKGKDVELRCDPISGHTALYWYRQSLGQGLEFLIYFQGNSAPDKSGLPSDRFSAERTGGSVSTLTIQRTQQEDSAVYLCASSMGWTGNNQPQHFGDGTRLSIL.

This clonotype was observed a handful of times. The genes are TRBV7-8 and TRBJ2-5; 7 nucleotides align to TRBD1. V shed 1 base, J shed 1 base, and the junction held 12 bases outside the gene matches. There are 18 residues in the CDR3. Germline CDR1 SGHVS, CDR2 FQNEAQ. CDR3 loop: CASSLEGLTGWVQETQYF. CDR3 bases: TGTGCCAGCAGCTTAGAGGGGCTGACAGGGTGGGTCCAAGAGACCCAGTACTTC.

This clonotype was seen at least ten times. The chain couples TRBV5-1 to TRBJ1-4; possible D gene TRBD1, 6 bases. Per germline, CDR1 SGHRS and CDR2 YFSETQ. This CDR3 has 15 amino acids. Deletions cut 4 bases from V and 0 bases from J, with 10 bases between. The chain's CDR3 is CASSRTGTTNEKLFF. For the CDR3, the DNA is TGCGCCAGCAGCAGAACAGGGACAACTAATGAAAAACTGTTTTTT.

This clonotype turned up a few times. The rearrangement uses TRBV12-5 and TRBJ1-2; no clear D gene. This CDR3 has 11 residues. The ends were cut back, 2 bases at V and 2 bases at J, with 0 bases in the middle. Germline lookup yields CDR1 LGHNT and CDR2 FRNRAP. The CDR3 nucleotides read TGTGCTAGTGGTTTGAACTATGGCTACACCTTC. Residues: CASGLNYGYTF. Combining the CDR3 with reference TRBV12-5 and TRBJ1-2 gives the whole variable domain DARVTQTPRHKVTEMGQEVTMRCQPILGHNTVFWYRQTMMQGLELLAYFRNRAPLDDSGMPKDRFSAEMPDATLATLKIQPSEPRDSAVYFCASGLNYGYTFGSGTRLTVV.

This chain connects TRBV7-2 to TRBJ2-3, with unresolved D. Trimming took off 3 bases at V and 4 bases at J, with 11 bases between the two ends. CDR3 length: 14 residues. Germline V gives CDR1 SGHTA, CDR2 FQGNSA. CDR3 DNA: TGTGCCAGCAGCTTCAGACTCCTCGCAGATACGCAGTATTTT. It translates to CASSFRLLADTQYF.

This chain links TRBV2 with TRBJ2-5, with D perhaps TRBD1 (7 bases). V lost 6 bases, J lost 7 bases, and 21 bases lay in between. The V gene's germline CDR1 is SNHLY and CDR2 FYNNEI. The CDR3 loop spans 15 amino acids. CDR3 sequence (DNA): TGTGCCAGCAGCCTCCTTGGAGGGGGCGAGGGGACCCAGTACTTC. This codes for CASSLLGGGEGTQYF.

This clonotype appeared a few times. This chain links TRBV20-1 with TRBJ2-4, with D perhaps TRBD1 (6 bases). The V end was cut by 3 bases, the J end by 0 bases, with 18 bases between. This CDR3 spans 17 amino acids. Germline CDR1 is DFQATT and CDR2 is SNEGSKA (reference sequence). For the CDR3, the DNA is TGCAGTGCTAGGAGCCTTACAGGGCCTGTAGCCAAAAACATTCAGTACTTC. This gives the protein CSARSLTGPVAKNIQYF.

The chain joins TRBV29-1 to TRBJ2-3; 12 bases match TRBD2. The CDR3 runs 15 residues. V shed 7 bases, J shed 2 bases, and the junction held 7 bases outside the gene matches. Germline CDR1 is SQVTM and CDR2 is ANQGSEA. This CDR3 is CSASGGARATDTQYF. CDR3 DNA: TGCAGCGCTAGCGGGGGGGCTAGGGCCACAGATACGCAGTATTTT.

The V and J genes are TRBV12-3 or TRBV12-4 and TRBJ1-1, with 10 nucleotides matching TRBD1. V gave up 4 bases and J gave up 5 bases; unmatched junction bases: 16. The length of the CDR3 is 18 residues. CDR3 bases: TGTGCCAGCAGTTCCGGGACAGGGGTCGCGGGCATAGGGACTGAAGCTTTCTTT. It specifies CASSSGTGVAGIGTEAFF.

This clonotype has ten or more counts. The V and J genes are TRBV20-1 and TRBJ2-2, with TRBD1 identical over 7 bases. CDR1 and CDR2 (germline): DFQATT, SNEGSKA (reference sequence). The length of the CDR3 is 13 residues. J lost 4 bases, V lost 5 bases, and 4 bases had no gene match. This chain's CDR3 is CSAEGAITGELFF. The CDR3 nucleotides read TGCAGTGCTGAGGGGGCGATCACCGGGGAGCTGTTTTTT.

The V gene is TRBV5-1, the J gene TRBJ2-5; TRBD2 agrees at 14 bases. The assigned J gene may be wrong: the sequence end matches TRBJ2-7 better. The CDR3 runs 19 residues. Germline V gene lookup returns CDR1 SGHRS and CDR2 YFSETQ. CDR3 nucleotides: TGCGCCAGCAGCTCTTGGACTAGCGGGAGGATCGGGGACTCCTACGAGCAGTACTTC. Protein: CASSSWTSGRIGDSYEQYF.

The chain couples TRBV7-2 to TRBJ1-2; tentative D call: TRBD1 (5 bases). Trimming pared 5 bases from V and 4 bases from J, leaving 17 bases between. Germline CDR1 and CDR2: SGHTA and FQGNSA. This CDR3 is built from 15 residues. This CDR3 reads CASSLQRQLSYGYTF. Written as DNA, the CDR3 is TGTGCCAGCAGCCTCCAAAGACAGCTTTCCTATGGCTACACCTTC.

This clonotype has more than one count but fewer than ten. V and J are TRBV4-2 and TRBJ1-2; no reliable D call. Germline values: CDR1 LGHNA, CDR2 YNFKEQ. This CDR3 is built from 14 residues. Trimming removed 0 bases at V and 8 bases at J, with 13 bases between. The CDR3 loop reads CASSQEYSPQGYTF. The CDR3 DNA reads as TGTGCCAGCAGCCAAGAGTATTCCCCACAAGGCTACACCTTC.